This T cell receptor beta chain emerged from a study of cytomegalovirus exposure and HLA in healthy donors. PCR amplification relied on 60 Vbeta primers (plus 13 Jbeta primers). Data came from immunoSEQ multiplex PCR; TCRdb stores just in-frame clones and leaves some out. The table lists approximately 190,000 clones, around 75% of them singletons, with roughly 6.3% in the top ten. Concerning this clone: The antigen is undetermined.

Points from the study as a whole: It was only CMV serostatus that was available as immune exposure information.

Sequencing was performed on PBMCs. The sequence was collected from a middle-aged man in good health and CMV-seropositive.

Written as DNA, the CDR3 is TGTGCCAGCAGCCAAGATCCGCGGGATCAGCCCCAGCATTTT. Its protein product is CASSQDPRDQPQHF. The V gene is TRBV4-2, the J gene TRBJ1-5; D is ambiguous. Deletions cut 0 bases from V and 5 bases from J, with 8 bases between. Per the germline V gene, CDR1 is LGHNA and CDR2 is YNFKEQ. This CDR3 comprises 14 residues.